Presented here are 27 T cell receptor beta chains from one specimen sequenced in a study of blood T cell repertoires in COVID-19. Profiled with immunoSEQ multiplex PCR; TCRdb holds only in-frame clones, not every one. This sample yields 130,000 to 150,000 clones, of which 84% are seen a single time; 5.8% belongs to the top ten. The source material was PBMCs or T cells enriched from blood (not recorded which). These receptors all come from a woman aged 50 to 60 who had been exposed to COVID-19.

The chain is built from TRBV19 and TRBJ1-5, with D hard to call. The ends were cut back, 2 bases at V and 7 bases at J, with 9 bases in the middle. Germline-derived CDR1 and CDR2 are LNHDA and SQIVND (reference sequence). The CDR3 is 13 residues long. The CDR3 loop is CASSIPGYQPQHF. CDR3 coding DNA: TGTGCCAGTAGTATACCCGGGTACCAGCCCCAGCATTTT.

The chain couples TRBV19 to TRBJ2-1; TRBD2 matches at 11 bases. Germline CDR1 reads LNHDA; CDR2 reads SQIVND (reference sequence). This CDR3 is 15 amino acids long. The junction had 9 bases not matched to a gene; V was cut back by 7 bases and J by 7 bases. The CDR3 reads CASTVLAGAINEQFF. In DNA form, the CDR3 reads TGTGCCAGTACTGTACTAGCGGGAGCCATTAATGAGCAGTTCTTC.

This chain links TRBV27 with TRBJ1-2, with D perhaps TRBD1 (6 bases). This CDR3 has 14 amino acids. The V gene's germline CDR1 is MNHEY and CDR2 SMNVEV (reference sequence). The V gene lost 1 base and the J gene lost 5 bases, with 11 bases spanning the gap. The CDR3 DNA sequence: TGTGCCAGCAGTTTATATGGGACACCTTATGGCTACACCTTC. Translated: CASSLYGTPYGYTF.

The rearrangement uses TRBV29-1 and TRBJ2-2; the match to TRBD1 covers 7 bases. From germline, CDR1 is SQVTM and CDR2 ANQGSEA. The CDR3 runs to 16 residues. Trimming took 0 bases from V and 4 from J; bases not matched to a gene: 8. CDR3 protein: CSVEDQTGRSTGELFF. Here the CDR3 DNA reads TGCAGCGTTGAAGATCAGACAGGGAGAAGCACCGGGGAGCTGTTTTTT.

This clone was picked up one time. This sequence joins TRBV14 and TRBJ1-3; D not certain. V was clipped by 1 base and J by 0 bases, with 7 bases between them. The CDR3 has 15 residues. Germline CDR1 and CDR2: SGHDN and FVKESK. CDR3: CASSQVAGSGNTIYF. DNA for the CDR3: TGTGCCAGCAGCCAAGTTGCAGGCTCTGGAAACACCATATATTTT.

This clone was recorded once. The chain couples TRBV7-9 to TRBJ1-1; no clear D gene. The CDR3 length is 14 residues. The germline V gene has CDR1 SEHNR and CDR2 FQNEAQ (reference sequence). V was trimmed by 1 base and J by 1 base, leaving 7 bases between them. This CDR3 reads CASSLVAENTEAFF. The CDR3 nucleotides are TGTGCCAGCAGCTTAGTCGCAGAGAACACTGAAGCTTTCTTT. The full variable domain, in which reference TRBV7-9 and TRBJ1-1 provide the parts outside the CDR3, is DTGVSQNPRHKITKRGQNVTFRCDPISEHNRLYWYRQTLGQGPEFLTYFQNEAQLEKSRLLSDRFSAERPKGSFSTLEIQRTEQGDSAMYLCASSLVAENTEAFFGQGTRLTVV.

With respect to this clone: The sample holds other DNA sequences that translate to the same CDR3. The CDR3 sequence is CSARTSYEQYF. The CDR3 coding sequence is TGCAGTGCCAGGACTAGCTACGAGCAGTACTTC. This sequence joins TRBV20-1 and TRBJ2-7, with 7 nucleotides matching TRBD2. V lost 6 bases to trimming and J lost 3 bases; unmatched junction nucleotides: 2. The germline V gene encodes CDR1 DFQATT and CDR2 SNEGSKA (reference sequence). There are 11 residues in the CDR3.

The chain employs TRBV6-2 or TRBV6-3 and TRBJ2-1; 11 bases match TRBD2. V lost 2 bases, J lost 8 bases, and 5 bases stayed unmatched. This CDR3 is 15 amino acids long. Germline CDR1 and CDR2: MNHEY and SVGEGT. The CDR3 coding sequence is TGTGCCAGCAGTTACACTAGCGGGGGAGGGGATGAGCAGTTCTTC. As protein: CASSYTSGGGDEQFF.

The genes are TRBV2 and TRBJ1-2, with D maybe TRBD1 (6 bases). V was clipped by 5 bases and J by 3 bases, with 13 bases between them. This CDR3 region has 14 residues. In germline, CDR1 is SNHLY, CDR2 FYNNEI. The CDR3 DNA reads TGTGCCAGCAGTTCCGACAGGTCCTACTATGGCTACACCTTC. Its protein is CASSSDRSYYGYTF.

The chain couples TRBV9 to TRBJ2-6, with D unclear. The germline V and J ends were trimmed by 0 bases and 1 base, with 5 bases remaining between them. This CDR3 spans 15 amino acids. The V gene's germline CDR1 is SGDLS and CDR2 YYNGEE. This chain's CDR3 is CASSVGGSGANVLTF. The CDR3 nucleotides are TGTGCCAGCAGCGTAGGAGGATCTGGGGCCAACGTCCTGACTTTC.

The CDR3 reads CAILIGTGGLSGANVLTF. The CDR3 DNA sequence: TGTGCCATACTCATCGGGACAGGGGGCCTTAGTGGGGCCAACGTCCTGACTTTC. The V and J genes are TRBV10-3 and TRBJ2-6; 12 bases fit TRBD1. CDR3 length equals 18 residues. Germline-derived CDR1 and CDR2 are ENHRY and SYGVKD. Germline trimming cut 9 bases from V and 3 bases from J; bases unmatched to any gene: 12.

This sequence joins TRBV28 and TRBJ2-7, with D possibly being TRBD2 (5 bases). V was trimmed by 4 bases and J by 3 bases, leaving 7 bases between them. The germline gives CDR1 MDHEN, CDR2 SYDVKM. CDR3 size: 12 residues. The CDR3 sequence: CASSYRDYEQYF. CDR3 DNA: TGTGCCAGCAGTTACCGGGACTACGAGCAGTACTTC.

The DNA of the CDR3 is TGCGCCAGCAGCCAAGGTGCTATAGACAGACCTAATCAGCCCCAGCATTTT. Amino acid sequence: CASSQGAIDRPNQPQHF. This sequence joins TRBV4-3 and TRBJ1-5; D possibly corresponds to TRBD1 (5 bases). The CDR3 runs 17 residues. Trimming removed 1 base at V and 4 bases at J, with 17 bases between. CDR1 and CDR2 (germline): LGHNA, YSLEER.

The V call is TRBV4-3, the J call TRBJ2-3; possible D gene TRBD1, 6 bases. The CDR3 totals 13 residues. V lost 4 bases, J lost 6 bases, and 11 bases lay in between. Per germline, CDR1 LGHNA and CDR2 YSLEER. The CDR3 region has the DNA TGCGCCAGCAGCCTCAGGGGCCGGGATACGCAGTATTTT. It encodes CASSLRGRDTQYF.

The chain employs TRBV28 and TRBJ1-6; D remains ambiguous. The CDR3 loop spans 14 amino acids. Germline-derived CDR1 and CDR2 are MDHEN and SYDVKM. The V gene lost 4 bases and the J gene lost 6 bases, with 10 bases spanning the gap. The CDR3 here is CASSSPQSNSPLHF. DNA for the CDR3: TGTGCCAGCAGTTCGCCCCAGTCTAATTCACCCCTCCACTTT.

V gene TRBV6-1 combines with J gene TRBJ1-4, with TRBD1 matching 7 bases. V dropped 1 base and J dropped 7; count of bases not matched to a gene: 6. This CDR3 contains 15 residues. Germline V gives CDR1 MNHNS, CDR2 SASEGT. In nucleotides, the CDR3 is TGTGCCAGCAGTGAAGGCCCAGGGGGAGGTGAAAAACTGTTTTTT. Amino acids: CASSEGPGGGEKLFF.

The rearrangement joins TRBV5-1 to TRBJ1-1, with D possibly TRBD1 on 5 matching bases. Per the germline V gene, CDR1 is SGHRS and CDR2 is YFSETQ. The CDR3 runs 15 residues. Trimming left V 0 bases short and J 1 base short, with 10 bases between. The CDR3 loop is CASSLGGARNTEAFF. Written as DNA, the CDR3 is TGCGCCAGCAGCTTGGGTGGGGCCAGGAACACTGAAGCTTTCTTT.

This sequence joins TRBV5-5 and TRBJ2-4, with D possibly matching TRBD1 (6 bases). The germline CDR1 and CDR2 sequences are SGHKS and YYEKEE (reference sequence). CDR3 size: 15 residues. V lost 3 bases, J lost 4 bases, and 14 bases lay in between. The CDR3 DNA reads TGTGCCAGCAGCTCATTATTAGGGACAAAAAACATTCAGTACTTC. Translating it yields CASSSLLGTKNIQYF.

The genes are TRBV19 and TRBJ2-1, with a tentative D call TRBD2 (5 bases). Germline loops: CDR1 LNHDA, CDR2 SQIVND (reference sequence). V dropped 0 bases and J dropped 7 bases, with 22 bases sitting between them. The CDR3 consists of 18 residues. The CDR3 is CASSIEEAGFRRTNEQFF. The CDR3 DNA reads TGTGCCAGTAGTATAGAGGAGGCAGGCTTTCGGCGTACAAATGAGCAGTTCTTC.

The chain employs TRBV11-2 and TRBJ2-2, with TRBD2 matching 8 bases. There are 15 residues in the CDR3. V shed 1 base, J shed 6 bases, and the junction held 4 bases outside the gene matches. Germline loops: CDR1 SGHAT, CDR2 FQNNGV. This chain's CDR3 is CASSLVGLGAGELFF. The DNA of the CDR3 is TGTGCCAGCAGCTTAGTGGGACTAGGAGCCGGGGAGCTGTTTTTT.

The J gene is TRBJ2-1, the V gene TRBV2, with TRBD2 identical over 12 bases. J gave up 5 bases and V 7 bases, and 12 bases lay outside the gene matches. From germline, CDR1 is SNHLY and CDR2 FYNNEI. CDR3 size: 17 residues. CDR3 bases: TGTGCCAGCACGAGGCTAGCGGGGGGGCCGAAGGACAATGAGCAGTTCTTC. It encodes CASTRLAGGPKDNEQFF.

This clone appeared a few times. V is TRBV3-1 (or the pseudogene TRBV3-2) and J is TRBJ2-3; D is possibly TRBD1 (5 bases). V lost 5 bases, J lost 6 bases, and 9 bases lay in between. The length of the CDR3 is 12 residues. Germline lookup yields CDR1 LGHDT and CDR2 YNNKEL (reference sequence). CDR3 bases: TGTGCCAGCAGCGGGGCGGTGGATACGCAGTATTTT. Amino acid sequence: CASSGAVDTQYF.

The rearrangement uses TRBV6-2 or TRBV6-3 and TRBJ1-5; D unclear. The length of the CDR3 is 14 residues. With 5 bases removed from V and 6 bases from J, the gap between germline ends came to 14 bases. Germline CDR1 is MNHEY and CDR2 is SVGEGT. DNA for the CDR3: TGTGCCAGCAGTAAGCAGGTGGCGACTCAGCCCCAGCATTTT. Its protein product is CASSKQVATQPQHF.

The genes are TRBV2 and TRBJ1-2; 12 bases are shared with TRBD1. This CDR3 is built from 13 residues. CDR1 SNHLY and CDR2 FYNNEI come from the germline V gene. Losses at the gene ends were 10 bases for V and 5 bases for J; bases not matched to a gene: 5. The CDR3 DNA follows: TGTGCCACCCCGGGACAGGGGGCGTATGGCTACACCTTC. Translating gives CATPGQGAYGYTF.

The V and J genes are TRBV11-3 and TRBJ2-7; possibly TRBD2 for D (6 bases). The V and J ends lost 1 base and 3 bases respectively, with 10 bases between them. The CDR3 consists of 14 residues. Germline assignment: CDR1 SGHNT and CDR2 YENEEA. CDR3 loop: CASSLGTNVYEQYF. The CDR3 region has the DNA TGTGCCAGCAGCTTAGGGACTAACGTCTACGAGCAGTACTTC.

The chain uses TRBV6-2 or TRBV6-3 and TRBJ1-2; 9 positions match TRBD1. Germline CDR1 is MNHEY and CDR2 is SVGEGT. This CDR3 contains 15 residues. Trimming took 4 bases from V and 1 from J; bases not matched to a gene: 4. The CDR3 DNA follows: TGTGCCAGCAGTTCCCCGGGACAGGGTAACTATGGCTACACCTTC. It codes for CASSSPGQGNYGYTF.

The genes are TRBV10-1 and TRBJ2-7, with a weak D call TRBD1 (7 bases). The germline CDR1 and CDR2 sequences are WNHNN and SYGVQD (reference sequence). The CDR3 runs 15 residues. Trimming left V 5 bases short and J 7 bases short, with 21 bases between. The CDR3 DNA is TGCGCCAGCAGTCCAGCCGGGACAGAGACTAGGGAGCAGTACTTC. It translates to CASSPAGTETREQYF.